Shown below are 26 T cell receptor beta chains from a single sample sequenced in a study of cytomegalovirus exposure and HLA in healthy donors. PCR primers comprised 60 Vbeta and 13 Jbeta primers. Repertoires were generated with immunoSEQ multiplex PCR, while TCRdb's copy carries only in-frame clones and drops some. The table includes 85,000 to 100,000 clones, 64% detected once. The source material was PBMCs. These receptor sequences come from a man aged 55 to 70 in good health and CMV-seronegative.

This chain links TRBV7-9 with TRBJ1-1; D unresolved. Trimming took 3 bases from V and 2 from J, leaving 10 bases between them. The CDR3 runs 14 residues. Germline CDR1 is SEHNR and CDR2 is FQNEAQ (reference sequence). The CDR3 nucleotides read TGTGCCAGCAGCTTGTCTACAGCCAACACTGAAGCTTTCTTT. Its translation: CASSLSTANTEAFF.

This chain connects TRBV5-1 to TRBJ1-1; 10 nucleotides agree with TRBD1. Germline-derived CDR1 and CDR2 are SGHRS and YFSETQ. The junction had 9 bases not matched to a gene; V was cut back by 4 bases and J by 0 bases. This CDR3 spans 17 amino acids. The CDR3 coding sequence is TGCGCCAGCAGCCTAGGACAGGGGGGGTTTATGAACACTGAAGCTTTCTTT. Amino acids: CASSLGQGGFMNTEAFF.

This clone was seen a few times. One end of the junction varies from germline; a read error may be responsible. J is TRBJ2-3 and V is TRBV2; D is unresolved. The CDR3 length is 10 residues. Germline CDR1 reads SNHLY; CDR2 reads FYNNEI. The CDR3 DNA sequence: TGTGCCAGCAGCAGAGATACGCAGTATTTT. This sequence encodes CASSRDTQYF.

The chain combines TRBV13 with TRBJ1-2; 8 bases are shared with TRBD1. The CDR3 covers 15 residues. V shed 2 bases, J shed 8 bases, and the junction held 10 bases outside the gene matches. Germline assignment: CDR1 PRHDT and CDR2 FYEKMQ (reference sequence). CDR3 amino acids: CASSLQGALSTGYTF. The CDR3, as DNA: TGTGCCAGCAGCTTACAGGGGGCGCTATCCACCGGCTACACCTTC.

This chain uses TRBV5-1 with TRBJ1-2; D is ambiguous. Germline values: CDR1 SGHRS, CDR2 YFSETQ. Trimming removed 3 bases from V and 7 bases from J, with 13 bases in between. This CDR3 is built from 13 residues. The CDR3 here is CASSWAGGLGYTF. In DNA form, the CDR3 reads TGCGCCAGCAGCTGGGCGGGAGGCCTTGGCTACACCTTC.

This clone has more than one count but fewer than ten. V usage is TRBV9 and J usage is TRBJ1-1, with 8 bases fitting TRBD1. The V segment lost 3 bases and the J segment 2 bases; nucleotides outside the gene matches: 6. Per the germline V gene, CDR1 is SGDLS and CDR2 is YYNGEE. There are 15 residues in the CDR3. CDR3 DNA: TGTGCCAGCAGCGAGACAGGGGCCCTTAACACTGAAGCTTTCTTT. It codes for CASSETGALNTEAFF.

This clone was picked up a small number of times. V gene TRBV14 combines with J gene TRBJ2-3, with D perhaps TRBD2 (6 bases). The CDR3 extends over 13 amino acids. The germline V and J ends were trimmed by 2 bases and 8 bases, with 11 bases remaining between them. Germline CDR1 and CDR2: SGHDN and FVKESK. The CDR3 protein is CASSQYGGATQYF. The CDR3, as DNA: TGTGCCAGCAGCCAATATGGCGGGGCTACGCAGTATTTT.

This clone was detected a few times. The chain employs TRBV27 and TRBJ2-2, with 11 bases identical to TRBD2. The CDR3 is made up of 18 amino acids. CDR1 is MNHEY and CDR2 is SMNVEV in the germline V gene (reference sequence). The ends lost 3 bases at V and 3 bases at J; junction bases unmatched: 9. CDR3 sequence (DNA): TGTGCCAGCAGTTTGACTAGCGGGAAATTATTGGACACCGGGGAGCTGTTTTTT. Its translation is CASSLTSGKLLDTGELFF.

The chain carries TRBV5-1 and TRBJ2-1; D is unresolved. With 3 bases removed from V and 8 bases from J, the gap between germline ends came to 9 bases. CDR1 SGHRS and CDR2 YFSETQ come from the germline V gene. The CDR3 has 12 amino acids. DNA for the CDR3: TGCGCCAGCAGCTGGCACCTGGATGAGCAGTTCTTC. Translation: CASSWHLDEQFF.

The rearrangement links TRBV4-2 to TRBJ1-4; TRBD1 matches 7 bases. Per germline, CDR1 LGHNA and CDR2 YNFKEQ. J was trimmed by 7 bases and V by 5 bases; bases with no gene match: 7. CDR3 length: 14 residues. The CDR3 sequence: CASSIGTEGEKLFF. The CDR3 coding sequence is TGTGCCAGCAGCATCGGGACAGAGGGTGAAAAACTGTTTTTT.

The chain combines TRBV12-5 with TRBJ1-1; weak D call: TRBD1 (5 bases). V lost 2 bases and J 6 bases, leaving 13 bases between the germline ends. Looked up from germline, CDR1 is LGHNT and CDR2 is FRNRAP. CDR3 size: 14 residues. CDR3 loop: CASGLPRRGAEAFF. In DNA, the CDR3 is TGTGCTAGTGGTTTGCCCCGCCGGGGGGCTGAAGCTTTCTTT.

V gene TRBV4-1 combines with J gene TRBJ2-1, with D unclear. The V and J ends lost 4 bases and 4 bases respectively, with 8 bases between them. The CDR3 spans 13 residues. Germline-derived CDR1 and CDR2 are MGHRA and YSYEKL. CDR3 sequence reads: CASSPLQYNEQFF. The CDR3 DNA follows: TGCGCCAGCAGCCCCCTACAGTACAATGAGCAGTTCTTC.

This clone appeared a few times. The chain recombines TRBV5-1 with TRBJ2-2; possible D gene TRBD1, 6 bases. The CDR3 extends over 15 amino acids. Germline V CDR1 and CDR2: SGHRS, YFSETQ. Trimming removed 4 bases at V and 5 bases at J, with 15 bases between. The CDR3 sequence: CASSIPQGGTGELFF. CDR3 coding DNA: TGCGCCAGCAGCATCCCACAGGGTGGGACCGGGGAGCTGTTTTTT.

This clone was detected only a few times. The genes are TRBV7-9 and TRBJ2-3; D is ambiguous. V lost 6 bases, J lost 0 bases, and 7 bases lay in between. This CDR3 is built from 13 residues. Germline loops: CDR1 SEHNR, CDR2 FQNEAQ (reference sequence). The CDR3 DNA reads TGTGCCAGCAGAGAGCTGAGCACAGATACGCAGTATTTT. Protein product: CASRELSTDTQYF.

The rearrangement uses TRBV7-8 and TRBJ1-3; no definite D call. The CDR3 totals 15 residues. Germline values: CDR1 SGHVS, CDR2 FQNEAQ. Trimming stripped 1 base from V and 0 bases from J, with 7 bases between. DNA of the CDR3: TGTGCCAGCAGCTTAGGCACTTACTCTGGAAACACCATATATTTT. Its translation is CASSLGTYSGNTIYF.

V usage is TRBV5-4 and J usage is TRBJ2-1; weak D call: TRBD2 (6 bases). The germline CDR1 and CDR2 sequences are SGHNT and YYREEE (reference sequence). The CDR3 runs to 16 residues. Trimming removed 2 bases from V and 6 bases from J, with 18 bases in between. The CDR3 DNA is TGTGCCAGCAGCTTTAGTCTGGGGACTTCTTCCAATGAGCAGTTCTTC. This gives the protein CASSFSLGTSSNEQFF.

The chain combines TRBV11-2 with TRBJ2-1, with 9 positions matching TRBD2. Germline CDR1 is SGHAT and CDR2 is FQNNGV. V trimming: 3 bases; J trimming: 6 bases; junction bases outside the gene matches: 3. The CDR3 length is 14 residues. In nucleotides, the CDR3 is TGTGCCAGCAGCTTGCTAGCGGGGTTCAATGAGCAGTTCTTC. It specifies CASSLLAGFNEQFF.

The rearrangement links TRBV30 to TRBJ2-3; D is perhaps TRBD1 (5 bases). The germline CDR1 and CDR2 sequences are GTSNPN and SVGIG (reference sequence). Between the trimmed V and J ends, which lost 4 bases and 7 bases, there was a span of 12 bases. This CDR3 region has 12 residues. The CDR3 here is CAWTGFRNTQYF. CDR3 bases: TGTGCCTGGACAGGGTTCCGTAATACGCAGTATTTT.

This clone occurred once. V is TRBV19 and J is TRBJ1-2; 7 nucleotides align to TRBD1. Germline CDR1 is LNHDA and CDR2 is SQIVND (reference sequence). The junction had 6 bases not matched to a gene; V was cut back by 8 bases and J by 6 bases. The length of the CDR3 is 12 residues. The DNA of the CDR3 is TGTGCCAGTTTCAGACAGGGCGATGGCTACACCTTC. Residues: CASFRQGDGYTF.

This sequence joins TRBV11-3 and TRBJ2-2; a weak D match, TRBD2 (5 bases). Germline V gene sequence: CDR1 SGHNT, CDR2 YENEEA. V was cut by 5 bases and J by 5 bases, with 15 bases left in between. CDR3 length: 15 amino acids. The CDR3 is CASSPQPRGTGELFF. The CDR3 coding sequence is TGTGCCAGCAGCCCACAACCTCGAGGGACCGGGGAGCTGTTTTTT.

The chain carries TRBV19 and TRBJ1-2; 7 bases match TRBD1. CDR1 and CDR2 (germline): LNHDA, SQIVND (reference sequence). This CDR3 has 13 amino acids. The trim removed 6 bases at V and 8 bases at J, leaving 9 bases unmatched. The CDR3 DNA reads TGTGCCAGTAGCCCTGACAGGGCCGGGGGCTACACCTTC. It specifies CASSPDRAGGYTF.

J is TRBJ2-2 and V is TRBV7-3; 9 bases match TRBD1. Germline lookup yields CDR1 SGHTA and CDR2 FQGTGA. There are 15 residues in the CDR3. Losses at the gene ends were 5 bases for V and 3 bases for J; bases not matched to a gene: 4. The CDR3 DNA reads as TGTGCCAGCAGCCGGACAGGGGCGGACACCGGGGAGCTGTTTTTT. Translation: CASSRTGADTGELFF.

J is TRBJ1-1 and V is TRBV13; D not certain. The V and J ends lost 3 bases and 0 bases respectively, with 17 bases between them. The germline CDR1 and CDR2 sequences are PRHDT and FYEKMQ (reference sequence). The CDR3 covers 17 residues. The CDR3 protein is CASSFLASHGMNTEAFF. The CDR3 nucleotides read TGTGCCAGCAGCTTCCTTGCTAGCCATGGCATGAACACTGAAGCTTTCTTT.

The chain is built from TRBV4-1 and TRBJ2-7, with 13 bases fitting TRBD2. V was pared by 1 base and J by 7 bases, with 13 bases of the junction left unmatched. The CDR3 is 18 residues long. Per the germline V gene, CDR1 is MGHRA and CDR2 is YSYEKL. CDR3 in DNA: TGCGCCAGCAGCCAAGCGGACACTCGGACTAGCGGGGGACGAGAGCAGTACTTC. As protein: CASSQADTRTSGGREQYF.

This clone was picked up a small number of times. J is TRBJ2-3 and V is TRBV19, with 16 bases identical to TRBD2. Germline values: CDR1 LNHDA, CDR2 SQIVND (reference sequence). The V and J ends lost 9 bases and 4 bases, in that order; junction bases with no gene match: 13. This CDR3 contains 18 residues. CDR3 amino acids: CARPTGTSGGAAPDTQYF. The CDR3 region has the DNA TGTGCCAGACCGACCGGGACTAGCGGGGGGGCGGCGCCAGATACGCAGTATTTT.

The CDR3 coding sequence is TGTGCCAGCAGCTTAGGACAGGGGGCTACAACTAACTATGGCTACACCTTC. Residues: CASSLGQGATTNYGYTF. V is TRBV7-6 and J is TRBJ1-2; 10 positions match TRBD1. CDR1 is SGHVS, CDR2 FNYEAQ, per germline. The V and J ends lost 1 base and 0 bases, in that order; junction bases with no gene match: 5. The CDR3 consists of 17 residues.